These 25 T cell receptor beta chains came from one sample sequenced in a study of human T cells and chemical hapten exposure. TCRdb reprocessed the RACE reads via MiXCR and lists one record per CDR3 protein. The sample carries 150,000 to 200,000 distinct CDR3 sequences, approximately 30% recorded once. Time point: patch test 3, about 24 weeks after DPC sensitization. Treatment of the sample: therapeutic diphenylcyclopropenone sensitization with weekly scalp DPC. Material: whole blood, obtained in connection with sensitization to the hapten diphenylcyclopropenone (DPC). The receptors stem from a young woman with alopecia areata. Some clones in this sample may be carry-over from other donors' samples.

This rearrangement joins TRBV6-5 to TRBJ2-1; 8 nucleotides line up with TRBD1. The CDR3 totals 15 residues. The V segment lost 5 bases and the J segment 1 base; nucleotides outside the gene matches: 4. Per germline, CDR1 MNHEY and CDR2 SVGAGI. The CDR3 here is CASSAGDRSYNEQFF. CDR3 DNA sequence: TGTGCCAGCAGTGCAGGGGACAGGTCCTACAATGAGCAGTTCTTC.

The J gene is TRBJ1-4, the V gene TRBV20-1, with a possible D match to TRBD1 (6 bases). The CDR3 has 14 amino acids. CDR1 is DFQATT and CDR2 is SNEGSKA in the germline V gene (reference sequence). V shed 6 bases and J shed 7 bases, with 18 bases lying between them. Here the CDR3 DNA reads TGCAGTGCACCAGATCAGGGGCGCTCTGAAAAACTGTTTTTT. It specifies CSAPDQGRSEKLFF.

J is TRBJ2-2 and V is TRBV5-1, with 7 bases matching TRBD1. The V gene end was trimmed by 7 bases and the J gene end by 4 bases; junction bases not matched to a gene: 7. This CDR3 is built from 14 residues. Germline CDR1 is SGHRS and CDR2 is YFSETQ. In DNA, the CDR3 is TGCGCCAGCGCCGGGACAGTATCCACCGGGGAGCTGTTTTTT. Its translation: CASAGTVSTGELFF.

The chain joins TRBV11-3 to TRBJ2-1; the D is unclear. V shed 0 bases and J shed 8 bases, with 8 bases lying between them. CDR3 size: 13 residues. Germline V CDR1 and CDR2: SGHNT, YENEEA. The CDR3 region is CASSLDRVDEQFF. The CDR3 DNA reads TGTGCCAGCAGCTTAGATCGGGTGGATGAGCAGTTCTTC.

This clonotype was detected only a few times. The CDR3, as DNA: TGTGCCAGCAGCCTCAGAGGAGAGGTTATGGACTATGGCTACACCTTC. Its translation is CASSLRGEVMDYGYTF. This chain links TRBV3-1 with TRBJ1-2; D gene ambiguous. This CDR3 spans 16 amino acids. CDR1 and CDR2 (germline): LGHDT, YNNKEL (reference sequence). V lost 4 bases to trimming and J lost 3 bases, with 18 bases between them.

The chain has TRBV4-1 and TRBJ2-2; maybe TRBD2 (5 bases). Germline values: CDR1 MGHRA, CDR2 YSYEKL. This CDR3 is built from 14 residues. V gave up 1 base and J gave up 7 bases, with 10 bases separating them. In DNA, the CDR3 is TGCGCCAGCAGCCAAGTCACGAGGGTCGGGGAGCTGTTTTTT. Protein sequence: CASSQVTRVGELFF.

V and J are TRBV27 and TRBJ2-4; no reliable D call. The V and J ends lost 5 bases and 4 bases respectively, with 3 bases between them. This CDR3 has 11 amino acids. The germline gives CDR1 MNHEY, CDR2 SMNVEV (reference sequence). The CDR3 spells CASSQKNIQYF. The DNA of the CDR3 is TGTGCCAGCAGTCAGAAAAACATTCAGTACTTC.

DNA of the CDR3: TGTGCCAGCAGCGTAGAAACCCGCAGGGGGATTGGGAATGAGCAGTTCTTC. Its protein is CASSVETRRGIGNEQFF. The genes are TRBV9 and TRBJ2-1, with 7 nucleotides matching TRBD1. Per germline, CDR1 SGDLS and CDR2 YYNGEE. The V gene end was trimmed by 0 bases and the J gene end by 7 bases; junction bases not matched to a gene: 13. The CDR3 has 17 residues.

The chain carries TRBV6-2 or TRBV6-3 and TRBJ2-7, with D possibly TRBD1 on 5 matching bases. In germline, CDR1 is MNHEY, CDR2 SVGEGT. The CDR3 consists of 13 residues. V was shortened by 6 bases and J by 5 bases, with 14 bases between the two germline ends. The CDR3 bases are TGTGCCAGCAGGATGGACACGGCCCACGAGCAGTACTTC. This gives the protein CASRMDTAHEQYF.

V gene TRBV4-1 combines with J gene TRBJ1-6; no firm D call. This CDR3 is 14 amino acids long. V shed 1 base and J shed 10 bases, with 11 bases lying between them. Germline CDR1 is MGHRA and CDR2 is YSYEKL. The CDR3 here is CASSQVWAGSPLHF. The CDR3 DNA follows: TGCGCCAGCAGCCAAGTCTGGGCGGGGTCACCCCTCCACTTT.

The chain employs TRBV4-2 and TRBJ1-1, with D hard to call. Per germline, CDR1 LGHNA and CDR2 YNFKEQ. The CDR3 is 16 residues long. V lost 1 base to trimming and J lost 0 bases, with 12 bases between them. For the CDR3, the DNA is TGTGCCAGCAGCCAAGGGGATGAATACTTGAACACTGAAGCTTTCTTT. Encoded protein: CASSQGDEYLNTEAFF.

The chain recombines TRBV6-2 or TRBV6-3 with TRBJ2-3, with 9 bases aligning to TRBD2. Per germline, CDR1 MNHEY and CDR2 SVGEGT. The CDR3 has 16 amino acids. J was trimmed by 3 bases and V by 7 bases; bases with no gene match: 11. Here the CDR3 reads CASTYPASGATDTQYF. The CDR3 DNA follows: TGTGCCAGCACCTACCCCGCTAGCGGGGCTACAGATACGCAGTATTTT.

This chain joins TRBV29-1 and TRBJ1-1; tentative D call: TRBD1 (6 bases). V lost 3 bases to trimming and J lost 5 bases, with 19 bases between them. This CDR3 is 15 amino acids long. Per the germline V gene, CDR1 is SQVTM and CDR2 is ANQGSEA. CDR3 protein: CSVDRGGGRRTEAFF. The CDR3 nucleotides read TGCAGCGTTGACCGGGGCGGGGGGCGCAGGACTGAAGCTTTCTTT.

This clonotype was observed a handful of times. This chain uses TRBV27 with TRBJ1-6; the D gene is possibly TRBD1 (6 bases). Germline V gene lookup returns CDR1 MNHEY and CDR2 SMNVEV (reference sequence). V was trimmed by 4 bases and J by 7 bases, leaving 8 bases between them. The CDR3 is 13 amino acids. CDR3 amino acids: CASSYRDNSPLHF. CDR3 bases: TGTGCCAGCAGTTACAGGGACAATTCACCCCTCCACTTT.

J is TRBJ2-2 and V is TRBV9; 10 bases agree with TRBD2. Germline loops: CDR1 SGDLS, CDR2 YYNGEE. Losses at the gene ends were 0 bases for V and 6 bases for J; bases not matched to a gene: 8. The CDR3 covers 17 residues. The CDR3 loop reads CASSVASLAGTPGELFF. CDR3 nucleotides: TGTGCCAGCAGCGTAGCCTCACTAGCGGGGACCCCCGGGGAGCTGTTTTTT.

V and J are TRBV11-2 and TRBJ2-1, with D perhaps matching TRBD1 or TRBD2 (5 bases each). Germline V gives CDR1 SGHAT, CDR2 FQNNGV. The CDR3 is made up of 18 amino acids. V lost 1 base to trimming and J lost 0 bases, with 16 bases between them. CDR3 residues: CASSLAYRGEISYNEQFF. For the CDR3, the DNA is TGTGCCAGCAGCTTAGCGTATCGAGGGGAGATCTCCTACAATGAGCAGTTCTTC.

The rearrangement links TRBV7-2 to TRBJ2-1; D possibly corresponds to TRBD2 (6 bases). CDR3 size: 16 residues. Trimming took off 2 bases at V and 8 bases at J, with 19 bases between the two ends. Germline-derived CDR1 and CDR2 are SGHTA and FQGNSA. The CDR3 coding sequence is TGTGCCAGCAGCTTAATCGGAGCGGGTAGGGGCTATGAGCAGTTCTTC. Its translation: CASSLIGAGRGYEQFF.

The chain combines TRBV6-4 with TRBJ2-1; maybe TRBD2 (6 bases). Looked up from germline, CDR1 is MRHNA and CDR2 is SNTAGT. V gave up 2 bases and J gave up 5 bases, with 10 bases separating them. This CDR3 has 14 residues. CDR3: CASSDAGGNNEQFF. The CDR3 coding sequence is TGTGCCAGCAGTGACGCCGGGGGAAACAATGAGCAGTTCTTC.

The chain links TRBV7-8 to TRBJ1-5; maybe TRBD1 (6 bases). The CDR3 has 14 residues. Trimming shortened V by 5 bases and J by 9 bases, and 17 bases separated the two germline ends. CDR1 is SGHVS and CDR2 is FQNEAQ in the germline V gene. The CDR3 spells CASSRSRGGSPQHF. As DNA, the CDR3 is TGTGCCAGCAGCCGTTCCAGGGGCGGATCGCCCCAGCATTTT.

This clonotype was counted only a few times. The rearrangement joins TRBV6-6 to TRBJ1-1; perhaps TRBD1 as D (6 bases). This CDR3 spans 15 amino acids. CDR1 MNHNY and CDR2 SVGAGI come from the germline V gene (reference sequence). V was trimmed by 0 bases and J by 3 bases, leaving 11 bases between them. The CDR3 protein is CASSYSTGPDTEAFF. DNA of the CDR3: TGTGCCAGCAGTTACTCGACAGGTCCCGACACTGAAGCTTTCTTT.

In its sample, this clonotype was seen a few times. The chain employs TRBV20-1 and TRBJ1-1; D not certain. V was cut by 0 bases and J by 2 bases, with 16 bases left in between. CDR3 length: 16 residues. The germline gives CDR1 DFQATT, CDR2 SNEGSKA (reference sequence). CDR3 protein: CSAREPQPRGNTEAFF. CDR3 sequence (DNA): TGCAGTGCTAGAGAGCCACAGCCGCGGGGAAACACTGAAGCTTTCTTT.

This chain joins TRBV5-1 and TRBJ2-7; possible D gene TRBD1, 6 bases. The CDR3 spans 15 residues. V was trimmed by 4 bases and J by 1 base, leaving 15 bases between them. Germline-derived CDR1 and CDR2 are SGHRS and YFSETQ. The CDR3 sequence is CASSPFLGQSYEQYF. CDR3 nucleotide sequence: TGCGCCAGCAGCCCGTTCCTCGGACAGTCCTACGAGCAGTACTTC.

This chain links TRBV7-2 with TRBJ2-7; D may be TRBD1 (5 bases). Between the trimmed V and J ends, which lost 1 base and 2 bases, there was a span of 12 bases. The CDR3 loop spans 15 amino acids. The V gene's germline CDR1 is SGHTA and CDR2 FQGNSA. This chain's CDR3 is CASSLGGFRTYEQYF. The CDR3 DNA follows: TGTGCCAGCAGCTTAGGGGGCTTCCGGACCTACGAGCAGTACTTC.

The rearrangement links TRBV6-1 to TRBJ2-3; no clear D gene. CDR1 and CDR2 (germline): MNHNS, SASEGT. The V gene lost 2 bases and the J gene lost 5 bases, with 8 bases spanning the gap. The CDR3 runs 13 residues. CDR3: CASSEPAEDTQYF. The CDR3 bases are TGTGCCAGCAGTGAACCTGCGGAAGATACGCAGTATTTT.

This clonotype occurred once. V and J are TRBV20-1 and TRBJ2-7, with D possibly matching TRBD1 (5 bases). Deletions cut 6 bases from V and 0 bases from J, with 9 bases between. CDR3 length equals 12 residues. Germline assignment: CDR1 DFQATT and CDR2 SNEGSKA (reference sequence). This CDR3 reads CSADTYSYEQYF. The CDR3, as DNA: TGCAGTGCGGACACCTACTCCTACGAGCAGTACTTC.